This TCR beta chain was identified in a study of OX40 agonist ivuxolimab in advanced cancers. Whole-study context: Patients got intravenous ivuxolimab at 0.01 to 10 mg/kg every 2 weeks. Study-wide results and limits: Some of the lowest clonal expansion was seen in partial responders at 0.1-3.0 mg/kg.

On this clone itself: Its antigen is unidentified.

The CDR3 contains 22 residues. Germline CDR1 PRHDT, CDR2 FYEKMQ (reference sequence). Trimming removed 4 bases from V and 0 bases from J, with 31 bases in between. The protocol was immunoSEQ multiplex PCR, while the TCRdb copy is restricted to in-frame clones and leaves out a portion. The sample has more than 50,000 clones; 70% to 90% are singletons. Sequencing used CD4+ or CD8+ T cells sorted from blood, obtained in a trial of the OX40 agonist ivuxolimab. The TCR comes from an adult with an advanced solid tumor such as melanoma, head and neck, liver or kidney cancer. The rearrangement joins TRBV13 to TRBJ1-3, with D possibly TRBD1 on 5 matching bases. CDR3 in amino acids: CASSSLLDVDTHGFNSGNTIYF. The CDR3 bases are TGTGCCAGCAGCTCCCTACTCGATGTGGACACCCACGGGTTCAACTCTGGAAACACCATATATTTT. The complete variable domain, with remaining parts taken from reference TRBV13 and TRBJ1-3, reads AAGVIQSPRHLIKEKRETATLKCYPIPRHDTVYWYQQGPGQDPQFLISFYEKMQSDKGSIPDRFSAQQFSDYHSELNMSSLELGDSALYFCASSSLLDVDTHGFNSGNTIYFGEGSWLTVV.